The 20 T cell receptor beta chains below all came from one sample that was sequenced in a study of T-cell memory formation after mild COVID-19. One entry per CDR3 protein results from TCRdb running MiXCR on the 5' RACE reads. Found here are around 470,000 distinct CDR3 sequences, roughly 20% of them singletons; the top ten hold 7.5% to 10%. The sample consisted of PBMCs or a T cell subset sorted from them (not recorded which). The receptors were sampled from an adult woman who had mild COVID-19 (a few samples of this study predate the infection). Cell type and time point are not known.

This clonotype has a count of ten or more. The chain links TRBV7-3 to TRBJ2-1, with TRBD2 matching over 8 bases. Germline lookup yields CDR1 SGHTA and CDR2 FQGTGA. The CDR3 runs 15 residues. The junction had 4 bases not matched to a gene; V was cut back by 5 bases and J by 1 base. CDR3 coding DNA: TGTGCCAGCAGCCCCCCGGGGGGGTCCTACAATGAGCAGTTCTTC. Its protein is CASSPPGGSYNEQFF.

This clonotype showed up many times. The chain joins TRBV14 to TRBJ2-1; 9 nucleotides agree with TRBD2. The trim removed 5 bases at V and 10 bases at J, leaving 6 bases unmatched. Looked up from germline, CDR1 is SGHDN and CDR2 is FVKESK. This CDR3 region has 13 residues. The CDR3, as DNA: TGTGCCAGCAGCAAATTTAGCGGGGGCGAGCAGTTCTTC. Encoded protein: CASSKFSGGEQFF.

This clonotype was counted only a few times. J is TRBJ1-3 and V is TRBV7-9, with unresolved D. The germline V gene has CDR1 SEHNR and CDR2 FQNEAQ (reference sequence). The CDR3 covers 14 residues. V was pared by 1 base and J by 0 bases, with 4 bases between. The CDR3 reads CASSLEDSGNTIYF. The CDR3 DNA follows: TGTGCCAGCAGCTTAGAGGACTCTGGAAACACCATATATTTT.

This clonotype occurred many times. CDR3 bases: TGTGCCAGCAGCTTTCAAAGCACAGATACGCAGTATTTT. Residues: CASSFQSTDTQYF. The chain joins TRBV7-9 to TRBJ2-3; no definite D call. From germline, CDR1 is SEHNR and CDR2 FQNEAQ (reference sequence). There are 13 residues in the CDR3. Trimming removed 3 bases from V and 0 bases from J, with 4 bases in between.

The V gene is TRBV19, the J gene TRBJ2-7; D remains unclear. Trimming removed 2 bases from V and 3 bases from J, with 8 bases in between. The CDR3 contains 13 residues. Germline V CDR1 and CDR2: LNHDA, SQIVND (reference sequence). The CDR3 DNA is TGTGCCAGTAGTATAAAGGTCGACTACGAGCAGTACTTC. Translated: CASSIKVDYEQYF.

This chain uses TRBV25-1 with TRBJ2-1; 11 nucleotides align to TRBD2. Germline V gene sequence: CDR1 MGHDK, CDR2 SYGVNS. The CDR3 runs 16 residues. Trimming at V came to 4 bases and at J to 5 bases, leaving 7 bases not matched to a gene. In DNA, the CDR3 is TGTGCCAGCAGTGGGTTTAGCGGGAGGGAGGACAATGAGCAGTTCTTC. It specifies CASSGFSGREDNEQFF. The full variable domain, in which reference TRBV25-1 and TRBJ2-1 provide the parts outside the CDR3, is EADIYQTPRYLVIGTGKKITLECSQTMGHDKMYWYQQDPGMELHLIHYSYGVNSTEKGDLSSESTVSRIRTEHFPLTLESARPSHTSQYLCASSGFSGREDNEQFFGPGTRLTVL.

The gene calls are TRBV3-1 and TRBJ2-1; 9 bases align to TRBD2. The CDR3 consists of 16 residues. J was trimmed by 7 bases and V by 6 bases; bases with no gene match: 13. The V gene's germline CDR1 is LGHDT and CDR2 YNNKEL (reference sequence). The CDR3 sequence is CASRRNAGGPNNEQFF. CDR3 coding DNA: TGTGCCAGCAGGAGAAACGCGGGGGGGCCGAATAATGAGCAGTTCTTC.

The gene calls are TRBV7-9 and TRBJ1-4; D unresolved. CDR1 is SEHNR, CDR2 FQNEAQ, per germline (reference sequence). V lost 5 bases, J lost 4 bases, and 14 bases lay in between. The CDR3 extends over 15 amino acids. CDR3 region: CASSPAGRSNEKLFF. The CDR3 DNA follows: TGTGCCAGCAGCCCAGCCGGGCGGAGTAATGAAAAACTGTTTTTT.

The rearrangement joins TRBV7-2 to TRBJ2-7, with D possibly matching TRBD2 (5 bases). The CDR3 contains 12 residues. The germline V and J ends were trimmed by 2 bases and 6 bases, with 8 bases remaining between them. CDR1 is SGHTA and CDR2 is FQGNSA in the germline V gene. The CDR3 sequence: CASSLRRTEQYF. The CDR3 nucleotides are TGTGCCAGCAGCTTACGGAGGACCGAGCAGTACTTC.

The V and J genes are TRBV6-2 or TRBV6-3 and TRBJ2-3, with D possibly being TRBD2 (5 bases). There are 13 residues in the CDR3. V was pared by 7 bases and J by 2 bases, with 10 bases between. The germline V gene has CDR1 MNHEY and CDR2 SVGEGT. This CDR3 reads CASTVAPTDTQYF. CDR3 nucleotides: TGTGCCAGCACGGTAGCGCCCACAGATACGCAGTATTTT.

This clonotype appeared a few times. This chain links TRBV3-1 with TRBJ1-2; 8 bases line up with TRBD1. V shed 5 bases and J 4 bases; nucleotides not matched to a gene: 6. The CDR3 has 14 amino acids. Germline-derived CDR1 and CDR2 are LGHDT and YNNKEL (reference sequence). The CDR3 bases are TGTGCCAGCAGCTTTGACAGGGGAGGCTATGGCTACACCTTC. Its translation is CASSFDRGGYGYTF.

This clonotype has at least ten counts. The chain is built from TRBV7-2 and TRBJ2-7; no clear D gene. Germline V gene sequence: CDR1 SGHTA, CDR2 FQGNSA. The CDR3 runs 14 residues. Trimming stripped 5 bases from V and 0 bases from J, with 11 bases between. The CDR3 coding sequence is TGTGCCAGCAGCCCACAGATATTCTCCTACGAGCAGTACTTC. Translated, it gives CASSPQIFSYEQYF.

V is TRBV5-5 and J is TRBJ1-5, with 7 bases that match TRBD1. This CDR3 is built from 16 residues. Germline V CDR1 and CDR2: SGHKS, YYEKEE (reference sequence). Losses at the gene ends were 4 bases for V and 4 bases for J; bases not matched to a gene: 11. CDR3 protein: CASSPETGYGNQPQHF. For the CDR3, the DNA is TGTGCCAGCAGCCCCGAGACAGGGTATGGTAATCAGCCCCAGCATTTT. The whole variable domain, filled in from reference TRBV5-5 and TRBJ1-5, reads DAGVTQSPTHLIKTRGQQVTLRCSPISGHKSVSWYQQVLGQGPQFIFQYYEKEERGRGNFPDRFSARQFPNYSSELNVNALLLGDSALYLCASSPETGYGNQPQHFGDGTRLSIL.

The V gene is TRBV7-3, the J gene TRBJ2-3, with D possibly TRBD2 on 7 matching bases. With 0 bases removed from V and 5 bases from J, the gap between germline ends came to 12 bases. The germline V gene has CDR1 SGHTA and CDR2 FQGTGA. The CDR3 has 15 residues. CDR3 protein: CASSLTAGALDTQYF. The CDR3 DNA reads as TGTGCCAGCAGCTTAACGGCGGGGGCATTAGATACGCAGTATTTT.

The table lists this clonotype with a few counts. V gene TRBV6-5 combines with J gene TRBJ2-4, with TRBD1 as a possible D gene (6 bases). The germline V gene encodes CDR1 MNHEY and CDR2 SVGAGI. This CDR3 region has 17 residues. V dropped 5 bases and J dropped 0 bases, with 17 bases sitting between them. The CDR3 is CASSHPDRTSAKNIQYF. The CDR3 DNA is TGTGCCAGCAGTCACCCCGACAGGACGTCAGCCAAAAACATTCAGTACTTC.

V is TRBV27 and J is TRBJ1-1; maybe TRBD1 (6 bases). The ends were cut back, 6 bases at V and 1 base at J, with 18 bases in the middle. This CDR3 is 16 amino acids long. CDR1 is MNHEY and CDR2 is SMNVEV in the germline V gene (reference sequence). In nucleotides, the CDR3 is TGTGCCAGCAGGACATACCTCAGGGGAAAGAACACTGAAGCTTTCTTT. This sequence encodes CASRTYLRGKNTEAFF.

This clonotype was detected once. The J gene is TRBJ2-4, the V gene TRBV7-2; 7 bases are shared with TRBD1. This CDR3 comprises 14 residues. J gave up 1 base and V 5 bases, and 2 bases lay outside the gene matches. Germline loops: CDR1 SGHTA, CDR2 FQGNSA. The CDR3 here is CASSPDRAKNIQYF. CDR3 in DNA: TGTGCCAGCAGCCCGGACAGGGCCAAAAACATTCAGTACTTC.

This clonotype has a single count. V and J are TRBV6-1 and TRBJ2-5, with D perhaps matching TRBD1 (5 bases). Per germline, CDR1 MNHNS and CDR2 SASEGT. CDR3 length: 14 residues. V was trimmed by 5 bases and J by 0 bases, leaving 10 bases between them. The CDR3 loop is CASSPHRYQETQYF. For the CDR3, the DNA is TGTGCCAGCAGTCCCCACAGGTACCAAGAGACCCAGTACTTC.

The CDR3 region is CASRQGDTEAFF. The CDR3 nucleotides read TGTGCCTCCAGACAGGGGGACACTGAAGCTTTCTTT. The chain employs TRBV10-3 and TRBJ1-1; 9 bases are shared with TRBD1. The CDR3 spans 12 residues. The V segment lost 11 bases and the J segment 3 bases; nucleotides outside the gene matches: 4. Germline CDR1 ENHRY, CDR2 SYGVKD.

The J gene is TRBJ2-2, the V gene TRBV30, with unresolved D. Germline V CDR1 and CDR2: GTSNPN, SVGIG (reference sequence). This CDR3 has 12 residues. Trimming took 5 bases from V and 6 from J, leaving 10 bases between them. The CDR3 region has the DNA TGTGCCTGGGAACCGAGTCCCGGGGAGCTGTTTTTT. This gives the protein CAWEPSPGELFF.